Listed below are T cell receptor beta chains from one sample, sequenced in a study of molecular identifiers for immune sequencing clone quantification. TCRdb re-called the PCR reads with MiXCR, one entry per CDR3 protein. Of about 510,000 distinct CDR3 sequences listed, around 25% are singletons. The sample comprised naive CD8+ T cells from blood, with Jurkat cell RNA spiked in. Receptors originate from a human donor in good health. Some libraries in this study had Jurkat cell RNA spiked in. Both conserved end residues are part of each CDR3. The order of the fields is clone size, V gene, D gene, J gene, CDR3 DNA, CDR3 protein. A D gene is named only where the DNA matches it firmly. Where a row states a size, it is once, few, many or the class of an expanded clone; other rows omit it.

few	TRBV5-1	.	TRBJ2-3	TGCGCCAGCAGCGGGCTAGGGGTCACAGATACGCAGTATTTT	CASSGLGVTDTQYF
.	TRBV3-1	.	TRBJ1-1	TGTGCCAGCAGCCAAGTCGGCCATATATCCTCAGAAGCTTTCTTT	CASSQVGHISSEAFF
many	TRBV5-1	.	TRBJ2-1	TGCGCCAGCAGCCCGGAGGACTGGGTTTCGTACAATGAGCAGTTCTTC	CASSPEDWVSYNEQFF
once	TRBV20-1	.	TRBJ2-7	TGCAGTGCTGGAGATCTGTCGGGGTCCCACGAGCAGTACTTC	CSAGDLSGSHEQYF
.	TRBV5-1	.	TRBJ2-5	TGCGCCAGCAGCTTGGTCACTGGAGGGTCAGAGACCCAGTACTTC	CASSLVTGGSETQYF
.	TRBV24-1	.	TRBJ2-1	TGTGCCACCAGTGATTTTATCGATAAAAATGAGCAGTTCTTC	CATSDFIDKNEQFF
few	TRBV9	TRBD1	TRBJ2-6	TGTGCCAGCAGCCGTAATCCGGGACAGGCAACCTCTGGGGCCAGCGTCCTGACTTTC	CASSRNPGQATSGASVLTF
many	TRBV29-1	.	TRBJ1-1	TGCAGCGTTGTCCGGGAGAACACTGAAGCTTTCTTT	CSVVRENTEAFF
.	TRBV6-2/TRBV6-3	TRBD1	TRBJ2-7	TGTGCCAGCAGTCGAACCGGGACAGGGCGAATCCCAACGGAGCAGTACTTC	CASSRTGTGRIPTEQYF
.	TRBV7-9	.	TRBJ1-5	TGTGCCAGCAGCTTAGGTTGGGCTGGCGAGCCCCAGCATTTT	CASSLGWAGEPQHF